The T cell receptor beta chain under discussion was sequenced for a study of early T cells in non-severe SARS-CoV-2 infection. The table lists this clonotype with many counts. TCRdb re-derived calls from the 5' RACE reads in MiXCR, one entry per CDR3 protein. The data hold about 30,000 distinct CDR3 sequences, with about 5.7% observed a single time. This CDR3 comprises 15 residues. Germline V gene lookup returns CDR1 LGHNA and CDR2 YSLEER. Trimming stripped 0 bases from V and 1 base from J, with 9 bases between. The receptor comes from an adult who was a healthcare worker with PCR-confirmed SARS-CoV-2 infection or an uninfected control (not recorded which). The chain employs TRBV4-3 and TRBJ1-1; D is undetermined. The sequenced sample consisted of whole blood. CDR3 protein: CASSQEGRTNTEAFF. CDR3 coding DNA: TGCGCCAGCAGCCAAGAAGGGCGAACGAACACTGAAGCTTTCTTT.